This passage covers 20 T cell receptor beta chains from one sample sequenced in a study of OX40 agonist ivuxolimab in advanced cancers. This table comes from immunoSEQ multiplex PCR, and its TCRdb copy is limited to in-frame clones, with some not included. The table records roughly 40,000 clones, about nine tenths of them present only once. The sample in question was CD4+ or CD8+ T cells sorted from blood, obtained in a trial of the OX40 agonist ivuxolimab. These receptors came from an adult with an advanced solid tumor such as melanoma, head and neck, liver or kidney cancer.

V and J are TRBV2 and TRBJ2-5; 15 bases map to TRBD2. In germline, CDR1 is SNHLY, CDR2 FYNNEI. This CDR3 region has 15 residues. V lost 6 bases, J lost 7 bases, and 6 bases stayed unmatched. For the CDR3, the DNA is TGTGCCAGCAGCGCCGGACTAGCGGGAGGGGGGACCCAGTACTTC. Residues: CASSAGLAGGGTQYF.

The chain is built from TRBV5-1 and TRBJ2-7; 9 nucleotides align to TRBD2. The ends lost 5 bases at V and 6 bases at J; junction bases unmatched: 18. The CDR3 runs to 17 residues. Germline CDR1 is SGHRS and CDR2 is YFSETQ. This CDR3 reads CASRENPGAGGLREQYF. CDR3 DNA: TGCGCCAGCAGGGAGAATCCAGGGGCGGGAGGGCTTCGCGAGCAGTACTTC.

The chain uses TRBV5-6 and TRBJ2-5, with D unresolved. This CDR3 region has 13 residues. Trimming took off 1 base at V and 4 bases at J, with 8 bases between the two ends. Germline V gene lookup returns CDR1 SGHDT and CDR2 YYEEEE. The CDR3 sequence is CASSLPVRETQYF. The CDR3 DNA sequence: TGTGCCAGCAGCTTGCCCGTCCGAGAGACCCAGTACTTC. The entire variable domain, with the rest obtained from reference TRBV5-6 and TRBJ2-5, is as follows: DAGVTQSPTHLIKTRGQQVTLRCSPKSGHDTVSWYQQALGQGPQFIFQYYEEEERQRGNFPDRFSGHQFPNYSSELNVNALLLGDSALYLCASSLPVRETQYFGPGTRLLVL.

The chain is built from TRBV5-4 and TRBJ2-2; TRBD2 matches 9 bases. This CDR3 has 17 residues. From germline, CDR1 is SGHNT and CDR2 YYREEE (reference sequence). V lost 4 bases to trimming and J lost 2 bases; unmatched junction nucleotides: 9. CDR3 DNA: TGTGCCAGCAGCCACCCCCAGCTAGCGGGAAACACCGGGGAGCTGTTTTTT. It codes for CASSHPQLAGNTGELFF.

The gene calls are TRBV9 and TRBJ1-4, with 10 positions matching TRBD1. After removal of 2 bases from V and 7 bases from J, the junction contained 5 bases not matched to a gene. CDR1 SGDLS and CDR2 YYNGEE come from the germline V gene. The CDR3 is 15 residues long. The DNA of the CDR3 is TGTGCCAGCAGCGTTAAGGGACAGGGGATTGAAAAACTGTTTTTT. Translated: CASSVKGQGIEKLFF.

The gene calls are TRBV5-6 and TRBJ2-7; the D is unclear. The germline CDR1 and CDR2 sequences are SGHDT and YYEEEE. This CDR3 has 13 residues. V lost 2 bases, J lost 6 bases, and 12 bases lay in between. The CDR3 loop is CASSFSVGFEQYF. CDR3 sequence (DNA): TGTGCCAGCAGCTTTTCGGTAGGGTTCGAGCAGTACTTC.

This chain connects TRBV2 to TRBJ2-5; TRBD1 agrees at 7 bases. The CDR3 is 16 amino acids. V trimming: 6 bases; J trimming: 5 bases; junction bases outside the gene matches: 15. Germline V gene sequence: CDR1 SNHLY, CDR2 FYNNEI. The CDR3 coding sequence is TGTGCCAGCAGCGTCGAGGCAGGGGGTGTCTGGGAGACCCAGTACTTC. Protein sequence: CASSVEAGGVWETQYF.

V is TRBV29-1 and J is TRBJ2-7; weak D call: TRBD1 (6 bases). In germline, CDR1 is SQVTM, CDR2 ANQGSEA. V lost 7 bases, J lost 2 bases, and 9 bases lay in between. CDR3 length: 11 amino acids. The CDR3 reads CSAGQTYEQYF. CDR3 DNA sequence: TGCAGCGCCGGACAGACCTACGAGCAGTACTTC.

The chain links TRBV19 to TRBJ1-5; 8 bases fit TRBD1. This CDR3 is built from 16 residues. After removal of 3 bases from V and 0 bases from J, the junction contained 4 bases not matched to a gene. CDR1 and CDR2 (germline): LNHDA, SQIVND (reference sequence). This CDR3 is CASSIGQGNSNQPQHF. DNA for the CDR3: TGTGCCAGTAGTATTGGACAGGGAAATAGCAATCAGCCCCAGCATTTT.

The chain links TRBV9 to TRBJ1-3; no clear D gene. Germline V gene lookup returns CDR1 SGDLS and CDR2 YYNGEE. CDR3 size: 13 residues. The V end was cut by 3 bases, the J end by 5 bases, with 9 bases between. The CDR3 protein is CASSDGGRNTIYF. CDR3 sequence (DNA): TGTGCCAGCAGCGACGGAGGGAGAAACACCATATATTTT.

V and J are TRBV5-4 and TRBJ2-2; D may be TRBD1 (6 bases). This CDR3 contains 16 residues. Trimming shortened V by 1 base and J by 3 bases, and 13 bases separated the two germline ends. Germline V gene sequence: CDR1 SGHNT, CDR2 YYREEE (reference sequence). As DNA, the CDR3 is TGTGCCAGCAGCTTGCGCCCAGGGGTGGACACCGGGGAGCTGTTTTTT. Its protein product is CASSLRPGVDTGELFF.

The gene calls are TRBV19 and TRBJ1-4; D perhaps matches TRBD1 (6 bases). CDR1 LNHDA and CDR2 SQIVND come from the germline V gene (reference sequence). This CDR3 has 14 residues. The V and J ends lost 8 bases and 7 bases respectively, with 17 bases between them. This chain's CDR3 is CASRHREVGEKLFF. In DNA form, the CDR3 reads TGTGCCAGTCGCCACAGGGAGGTGGGTGAAAAACTGTTTTTT.

The rearrangement links TRBV28 to TRBJ2-7; D is uncertain. Between the trimmed V and J ends, which lost 6 bases and 4 bases, there was a span of 13 bases. CDR3 size: 13 residues. CDR1 and CDR2 (germline): MDHEN, SYDVKM. This chain's CDR3 is CASRSHSRYEQYF. CDR3 bases: TGTGCCAGCAGGTCACATTCCCGATACGAGCAGTACTTC.

The chain couples TRBV10-3 to TRBJ2-3, with D possibly being TRBD2 (5 bases). Trimming pared 1 base from V and 1 base from J, leaving 9 bases between. CDR1 and CDR2 (germline): ENHRY, SYGVKD. This CDR3 is 15 amino acids long. In DNA, the CDR3 is TGTGCCATCAGTGAGTTAATGAGGGGCACAGATACGCAGTATTTT. This encodes CAISELMRGTDTQYF.

J is TRBJ2-7 and V is TRBV20-1; D is uncertain. The length of the CDR3 is 10 residues. In germline, CDR1 is DFQATT, CDR2 SNEGSKA (reference sequence). Trimming cost V 3 bases and J 6 bases, with 6 bases left between them. The CDR3 here is CSARAGEQYF. The CDR3 region has the DNA TGCAGTGCTAGGGCAGGCGAGCAGTACTTC.

The CDR3 DNA is TGTGCCTGGAGTGTACTCAGGGGGACTTACGAGCAGTACTTC. Translation: CAWSVLRGTYEQYF. The rearrangement links TRBV30 to TRBJ2-7; a weak D match, TRBD1 (7 bases). In germline, CDR1 is GTSNPN, CDR2 SVGIG (reference sequence). The CDR3 spans 14 residues. With 0 bases removed from V and 4 bases from J, the gap between germline ends came to 13 bases. Full variable domain (missing parts from reference TRBV30 and TRBJ2-7): SQTIHQWPATLVQPVGSPLSLECTVEGTSNPNLYWYRQAAGRGLQLLFYSVGIGQISSEVPQNLSASRPQDRQFILSSKKLLLSDSGFYLCAWSVLRGTYEQYFGPGTRLTVT.

This clone is a singleton in its sample. The chain is built from TRBV7-8 and TRBJ2-4, with D uncertain. Germline assignment: CDR1 SGHVS and CDR2 FQNEAQ. V lost 5 bases, J lost 0 bases, and 17 bases lay in between. This CDR3 has 17 amino acids. DNA for the CDR3: TGTGCCAGCAGCCGTCCTGGGGTGTTCTCAGCCAAAAACATTCAGTACTTC. It encodes CASSRPGVFSAKNIQYF.

The chain recombines TRBV9 with TRBJ2-1; 7 bases match TRBD2. The CDR3 loop spans 15 amino acids. The germline CDR1 and CDR2 sequences are SGDLS and YYNGEE. J gave up 2 bases and V 6 bases, and 8 bases lay outside the gene matches. This CDR3 is CASTETSWAYNEQFF. CDR3 in DNA: TGTGCCAGCACCGAGACTAGCTGGGCCTACAATGAGCAGTTCTTC. Using reference TRBV9 and TRBJ2-1 for the parts outside the CDR3, the full variable domain is DSGVTQTPKHLITATGQRVTLRCSPRSGDLSVYWYQQSLDQGLQFLIQYYNGEERAKGNILERFSAQQFPDLHSELNLSSLELGDSALYFCASTETSWAYNEQFFGPGTRLTVL.

CDR3 region: CASSLEVLAGNYGYTF. Here the CDR3 DNA reads TGTGCCAGCAGCTTGGAGGTTCTAGCAGGTAACTATGGCTACACCTTC. V gene TRBV5-6 combines with J gene TRBJ1-2; D gene unclear. This CDR3 is built from 16 residues. Between the trimmed V and J ends, which lost 0 bases and 1 base, there was a span of 13 bases. CDR1 and CDR2 (germline): SGHDT, YYEEEE. The complete variable domain, with remaining parts taken from reference TRBV5-6 and TRBJ1-2, reads DAGVTQSPTHLIKTRGQQVTLRCSPKSGHDTVSWYQQALGQGPQFIFQYYEEEERQRGNFPDRFSGHQFPNYSSELNVNALLLGDSALYLCASSLEVLAGNYGYTFGSGTRLTVV.

V and J are TRBV10-1 and TRBJ2-1, with D maybe TRBD2 (7 bases). This CDR3 region has 15 residues. Trimming cost V 4 bases and J 3 bases, with 13 bases left between them. The germline gives CDR1 WNHNN, CDR2 SYGVQD (reference sequence). The CDR3 is CASSAVGGGYNEQFF. The CDR3 DNA reads as TGCGCCAGCAGTGCCGTGGGAGGGGGCTACAATGAGCAGTTCTTC.